The T cell receptor beta chain described here comes from a study of OX40 agonist ivuxolimab in advanced cancers. Study background: Every patient in dose escalation had hepatocellular carcinoma, melanoma, renal cell or head and neck cancer.

The protocol was immunoSEQ multiplex PCR, while the TCRdb copy is restricted to in-frame clones and leaves out a portion. The sample yields some 90,000 clones, 75% to 95% seen once. The CDR3 is made up of 19 amino acids. V lost 2 bases and J lost 4; bases outside the gene matches: 12. Per the germline V gene, CDR1 is LGHNA and CDR2 is YNFKEQ. This rearrangement joins TRBV4-2 to TRBJ2-3; 13 nucleotides match TRBD2. The receptor was derived from an adult with an advanced solid tumor such as melanoma, head and neck, liver or kidney cancer. Material: CD4+ or CD8+ T cells sorted from blood, obtained in a trial of the OX40 agonist ivuxolimab. This CDR3 reads CASSQRPLAGGPKADTQYF. The CDR3, as DNA: TGTGCCAGCAGCCAACGACCACTAGCGGGAGGGCCAAAGGCAGATACGCAGTATTTT.